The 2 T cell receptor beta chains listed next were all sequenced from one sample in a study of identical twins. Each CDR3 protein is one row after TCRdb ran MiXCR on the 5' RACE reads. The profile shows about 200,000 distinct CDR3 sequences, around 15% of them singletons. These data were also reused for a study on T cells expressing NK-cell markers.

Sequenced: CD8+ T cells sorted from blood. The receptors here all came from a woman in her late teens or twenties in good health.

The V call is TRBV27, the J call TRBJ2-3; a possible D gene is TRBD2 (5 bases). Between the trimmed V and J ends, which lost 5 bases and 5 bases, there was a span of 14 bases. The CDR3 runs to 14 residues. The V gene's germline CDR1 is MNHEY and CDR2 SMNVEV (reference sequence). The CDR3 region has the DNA TGTGCCAGCAGTCTTACGATACTAGAAGATACGCAGTATTTT. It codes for CASSLTILEDTQYF.

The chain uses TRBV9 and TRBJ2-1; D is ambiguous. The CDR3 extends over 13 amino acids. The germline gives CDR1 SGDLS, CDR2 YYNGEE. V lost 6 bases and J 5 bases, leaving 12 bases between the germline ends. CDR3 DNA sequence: TGTGCCAGCACCGGGCCCGACCACAATGAGCAGTTCTTC. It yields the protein CASTGPDHNEQFF. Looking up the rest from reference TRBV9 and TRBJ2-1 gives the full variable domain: DSGVTQTPKHLITATGQRVTLRCSPRSGDLSVYWYQQSLDQGLQFLIQYYNGEERAKGNILERFSAQQFPDLHSELNLSSLELGDSALYFCASTGPDHNEQFFGPGTRLTVL.